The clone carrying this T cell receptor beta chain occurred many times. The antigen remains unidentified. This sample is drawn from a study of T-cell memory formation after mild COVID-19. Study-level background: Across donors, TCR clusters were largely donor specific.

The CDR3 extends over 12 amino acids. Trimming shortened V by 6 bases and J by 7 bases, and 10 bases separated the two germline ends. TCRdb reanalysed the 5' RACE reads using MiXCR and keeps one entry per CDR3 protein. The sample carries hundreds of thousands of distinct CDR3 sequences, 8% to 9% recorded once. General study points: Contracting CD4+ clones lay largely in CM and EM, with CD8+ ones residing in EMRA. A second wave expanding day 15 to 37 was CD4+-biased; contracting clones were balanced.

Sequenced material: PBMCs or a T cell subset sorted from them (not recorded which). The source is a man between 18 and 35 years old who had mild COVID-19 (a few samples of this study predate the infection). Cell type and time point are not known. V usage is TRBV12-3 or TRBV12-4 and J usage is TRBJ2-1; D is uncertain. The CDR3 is CASSRVGNEQFF. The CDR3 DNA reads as TGTGCCAGCAGCCGAGTAGGGAATGAGCAGTTCTTC.